The 26 T cell receptor beta chains given below trace back to one sample, sequenced in a study of cytomegalovirus exposure and HLA in healthy donors. The method was immunoSEQ multiplex PCR; TCRdb's version includes in-frame clones alone and lacks a portion of them. The table includes 200,000 or so clones, 84% detected once. Input material: PBMCs. The receptors derive from a young woman in good health and CMV-seropositive.

Regarding this clone: Other DNA sequences from this sample encode an identical CDR3 as well. The CDR3 sequence: CATSRDLNTGELFF. The DNA of the CDR3 is TGTGCCACCAGCAGAGACCTGAACACCGGGGAGCTGTTTTTT. The chain has TRBV15 and TRBJ2-2; no clear D gene. Trimming removed 0 bases at V and 1 base at J, with 3 bases between. The germline gives CDR1 LNHNV, CDR2 YYDKDF (reference sequence). This CDR3 has 14 residues.

V is TRBV6-5 and J is TRBJ2-1; 8 positions agree with TRBD2. The CDR3 consists of 16 residues. V shed 2 bases, J shed 7 bases, and the junction held 10 bases outside the gene matches. CDR1 and CDR2 (germline): MNHEY, SVGAGI. For the CDR3, the DNA is TGTGCCAGCAGTTACGGAGCGGGAGTAGGTCTAAATGAGCAGTTCTTC. This encodes CASSYGAGVGLNEQFF.

In this sample, this clone turned up once. This chain connects TRBV5-4 to TRBJ1-1, with TRBD1 identical over 8 bases. Trimming cost V 4 bases and J 5 bases; bases outside gene matches: 10. Looked up from germline, CDR1 is SGHNT and CDR2 is YYREEE (reference sequence). The CDR3 extends over 15 amino acids. As DNA, the CDR3 is TGTGCCAGCAGCCGAGAAGACAGGGGAGGGACTGAAGCTTTCTTT. This encodes CASSREDRGGTEAFF.

Only a few counts were recorded for this clone. This chain links TRBV5-4 with TRBJ1-2; unclear D gene. Trimming removed 1 base from V and 8 bases from J, with 12 bases in between. Germline V gives CDR1 SGHNT, CDR2 YYREEE (reference sequence). The CDR3 spans 13 residues. In DNA, the CDR3 is TGTGCCAGCAGCTTGCCGGCCGAGGTGGGCTACACCTTC. It yields the protein CASSLPAEVGYTF.

The V call is TRBV7-2, the J call TRBJ2-5; TRBD1 might be the D (5 bases). CDR1 SGHTA and CDR2 FQGNSA come from the germline V gene. The CDR3 has 14 residues. The V gene lost 5 bases and the J gene lost 2 bases, with 12 bases spanning the gap. CDR3 sequence reads: CASSKQQAQETQYF. The CDR3 DNA is TGTGCCAGCAGCAAACAACAGGCGCAAGAGACCCAGTACTTC.

This clone was found many times. The chain combines TRBV5-1 with TRBJ2-1; the D gene is possibly TRBD2 (5 bases). In germline, CDR1 is SGHRS, CDR2 YFSETQ. This CDR3 region has 15 residues. Trimming cost V 5 bases and J 4 bases, with 16 bases left between them. In DNA, the CDR3 is TGCGCCAGCAGACTAGACGGGGTAACATACAATGAGCAGTTCTTC. It codes for CASRLDGVTYNEQFF.

The chain links TRBV27 to TRBJ1-2; 7 bases line up with TRBD1. The CDR3 is made up of 14 amino acids. The V segment lost 1 base and the J segment 4 bases; nucleotides outside the gene matches: 3. Germline V gene sequence: CDR1 MNHEY, CDR2 SMNVEV (reference sequence). The CDR3 DNA follows: TGTGCCAGCAGTTTATGGGGACAGCCCTATGGCTACACCTTC. This codes for CASSLWGQPYGYTF.

This clone was seen a few times. This chain connects TRBV11-3 to TRBJ2-5, with D perhaps matching TRBD1 (6 bases). CDR1 is SGHNT, CDR2 YENEEA, per germline. Trimming left V 1 base short and J 5 bases short, with 8 bases between. This CDR3 is 13 amino acids long. The chain's CDR3 is CASSLVGGETQYF. The CDR3, as DNA: TGTGCCAGCAGCTTAGTAGGGGGTGAGACCCAGTACTTC.

This clone was seen more than once but under ten times. Here the CDR3 reads CASTALAGGGDEQYF. CDR3 bases: TGTGCCAGCACGGCGCTAGCGGGAGGAGGGGACGAGCAGTACTTC. The gene calls are TRBV2 and TRBJ2-7, with 11 bases aligning to TRBD2. Per the germline V gene, CDR1 is SNHLY and CDR2 is FYNNEI. This CDR3 is 15 amino acids long. The V segment lost 7 bases and the J segment 5 bases; nucleotides outside the gene matches: 10.

The chain is built from TRBV5-1 and TRBJ1-4; tentatively, D is TRBD1 (5 bases). Germline CDR1 is SGHRS and CDR2 is YFSETQ. The V end was cut by 2 bases, the J end by 4 bases, with 9 bases between. The CDR3 contains 14 residues. DNA for the CDR3: TGCGCCAGCAGCTTTCAGGGCCTTAATGAAAAACTGTTTTTT. As protein: CASSFQGLNEKLFF. The whole variable domain, remainder taken from reference TRBV5-1 and TRBJ1-4, is KAGVTQTPRYLIKTRGQQVTLSCSPISGHRSVSWYQQTPGQGLQFLFEYFSETQRNKGNFPGRFSGRQFSNSRSEMNVSTLELGDSALYLCASSFQGLNEKLFFGSGTQLSVL.

The chain links TRBV6-5 to TRBJ2-7; possible D gene TRBD2, 5 bases. Germline assignment: CDR1 MNHEY and CDR2 SVGAGI. With 2 bases removed from V and 3 bases from J, the gap between germline ends came to 8 bases. The CDR3 spans 13 residues. The CDR3 coding sequence is TGTGCCAGCAGTTACAGAGGGAACTACGAGCAGTACTTC. Translation: CASSYRGNYEQYF.

V usage is TRBV11-2 and J usage is TRBJ2-3, with 7 bases aligning to TRBD2. This CDR3 region has 18 residues. V shed 7 bases and J 2 bases; nucleotides not matched to a gene: 18. In germline, CDR1 is SGHAT, CDR2 FQNNGV. CDR3 in DNA: TGTGCCAGCACCAATTCGGCTAGCGGCGCGATCGTCACAGATACGCAGTATTTT. It yields the protein CASTNSASGAIVTDTQYF.

The chain has TRBV15 and TRBJ1-2; D is unresolved. This CDR3 contains 13 residues. Per the germline V gene, CDR1 is LNHNV and CDR2 is YYDKDF (reference sequence). The V and J ends lost 1 base and 2 bases respectively, with 5 bases between them. The CDR3 region is CATSRGENYGYTF. The CDR3 nucleotides read TGTGCCACCAGCAGAGGGGAGAACTATGGCTACACCTTC.

The genes are TRBV29-1 and TRBJ1-5; possible D gene TRBD1, 5 bases. The length of the CDR3 is 13 residues. Trimming cost V 5 bases and J 1 base, with 9 bases left between them. Germline V gene lookup returns CDR1 SQVTM and CDR2 ANQGSEA. Here the CDR3 reads CSVPPGSNQPQHF. The CDR3 DNA follows: TGCAGCGTTCCACCAGGGAGCAATCAGCCCCAGCATTTT.

A few counts support this clone. The chain combines TRBV19 with TRBJ1-1; D perhaps matches TRBD1 (6 bases). CDR1 and CDR2 (germline): LNHDA, SQIVND (reference sequence). V was trimmed by 6 bases and J by 3 bases, leaving 11 bases between them. The CDR3 loop spans 13 amino acids. CDR3 coding DNA: TGTGCCAGTAGCCAATACAGGGACACTGAAGCTTTCTTT. Translation: CASSQYRDTEAFF.

This clone was counted between two and nine times. The same CDR3 also results from other DNA sequences found in this sample. The chain joins TRBV6-5 to TRBJ2-7, with 9 positions matching TRBD1. The CDR3 extends over 14 amino acids. Germline V gene data show CDR1 as MNHEY and CDR2 as SVGAGI. With 2 bases clipped from V and 2 bases from J, the junction kept 1 base outside the gene matches. CDR3 sequence (DNA): TGTGCCAGCAGTTACAGGGACAGGGCCTACGAGCAGTACTTC. Its protein product is CASSYRDRAYEQYF.

V usage is TRBV29-1 and J usage is TRBJ2-1; D uncertain. Germline values: CDR1 SQVTM, CDR2 ANQGSEA. The CDR3 consists of 13 residues. V lost 4 bases to trimming and J lost 0 bases, with 7 bases between them. The CDR3 DNA reads TGCAGCGTTGCACCTAGCTCCTACAATGAGCAGTTCTTC. Its protein is CSVAPSSYNEQFF.

The chain has TRBV7-9 and TRBJ2-1, with TRBD1 as a possible D gene (5 bases). Trimming shortened V by 1 base and J by 5 bases, and 15 bases separated the two germline ends. Germline V gene lookup returns CDR1 SEHNR and CDR2 FQNEAQ (reference sequence). CDR3 size: 16 residues. CDR3 region: CASSLVGGQDNNEQFF. CDR3 in DNA: TGTGCCAGCAGCTTAGTCGGCGGACAAGACAACAATGAGCAGTTCTTC.

The chain combines TRBV6-1 with TRBJ2-1; possibly TRBD2 for D (5 bases). Trimming took off 2 bases at V and 9 bases at J, with 17 bases between the two ends. The CDR3 totals 15 residues. The germline CDR1 and CDR2 sequences are MNHNS and SASEGT. CDR3 nucleotides: TGTGCCAGCAGTGAACGGAGTTCGGGAAGCTCTGAGCAGTTCTTC. Translation: CASSERSSGSSEQFF.

This rearrangement joins TRBV5-8 to TRBJ1-2, with D perhaps TRBD1 (5 bases). The germline V and J ends were trimmed by 2 bases and 8 bases, with 13 bases remaining between them. This CDR3 is 13 amino acids long. Germline CDR1 SGHTS, CDR2 YDEGEE. CDR3 DNA sequence: TGTGCCAGCAGCTTTGGGGGGTCGGACGGCTACACCTTC. Its translation: CASSFGGSDGYTF.

The rearrangement uses TRBV25-1 and TRBJ2-1, with TRBD1 as a possible D gene (5 bases). Germline lookup yields CDR1 MGHDK and CDR2 SYGVNS. The CDR3 has 15 amino acids. V was clipped by 3 bases and J by 9 bases, with 18 bases between them. CDR3 amino acids: CASSEGYDSNVEQFF. The CDR3 DNA reads as TGTGCCAGCAGTGAGGGTTATGACAGTAACGTTGAGCAGTTCTTC.

The chain has TRBV28 and TRBJ2-7; 8 bases are shared with TRBD2. This CDR3 contains 15 residues. Germline lookup yields CDR1 MDHEN and CDR2 SYDVKM. Trimming at V came to 5 bases and at J to 2 bases, leaving 8 bases not matched to a gene. This CDR3 reads CASSTPAGVAYEQYF. CDR3 nucleotide sequence: TGTGCCAGCAGTACCCCAGCGGGAGTTGCCTACGAGCAGTACTTC.

V is TRBV7-2 and J is TRBJ2-7, with D unresolved. V gave up 5 bases and J gave up 3 bases, with 5 bases separating them. The germline V gene has CDR1 SGHTA and CDR2 FQGNSA. This CDR3 is built from 11 residues. The CDR3 DNA sequence: TGTGCCAGCAGCCAGGACTACGAGCAGTACTTC. Translated: CASSQDYEQYF.

This clone was counted once. CDR3 in amino acids: CASSWDRGDEQFF. For the CDR3, the DNA is TGTGCCAGCAGCTGGGACAGGGGGGATGAGCAGTTCTTC. The chain recombines TRBV7-8 with TRBJ2-1; TRBD1 agrees at 11 bases. The V gene end was trimmed by 4 bases and the J gene end by 8 bases; junction bases not matched to a gene: 1. This CDR3 has 13 residues. Looked up from germline, CDR1 is SGHVS and CDR2 is FQNEAQ.

This chain uses TRBV18 with TRBJ2-7; TRBD1 matches 8 bases. Germline V CDR1 and CDR2: KGHSH, LQKENI. The CDR3 has 14 amino acids. Trimming cost V 2 bases and J 5 bases; bases outside gene matches: 5. CDR3 region: CASSPSDRGHEQYF. CDR3 DNA: TGTGCCAGCTCACCAAGCGACAGGGGCCACGAGCAGTACTTC.

This chain connects TRBV6-5 to TRBJ1-3; D remains ambiguous. This CDR3 contains 14 residues. CDR1 is MNHEY and CDR2 is SVGAGI in the germline V gene. The V end lost 6 bases, the J end lost 3 bases, and 12 bases lay between the germline ends. This chain's CDR3 is CASRALIRGNTIYF. CDR3 DNA sequence: TGTGCCAGCAGGGCATTAATACGTGGAAACACCATATATTTT.